This T cell receptor beta chain emerged from a study of CD8 T cells in Susac syndrome. Study information: Patients with Susac syndrome were therapy-naive, treated with corticosteroids, or treated with intravenous immunoglobulin alone when blood was collected. Study results and caveats: Clonal expansion was missing from Susac syndrome CD4+ T cell repertoires.

TEMRA cells were FACS-enriched, and CD8+ and CD4+ T cells were isolated negatively. The RNA input was about 0.5 to 1 ug, and it was reverse transcribed with random hexamers. Multiplex PCR with immunoSEQ amplified the TCR beta CDR3 across 54 Vbeta and 13 Jbeta. TCRdb re-called the immunoSEQ multiplex PCR reads with MiXCR, one entry per CDR3 protein. This table has about 140,000 distinct CDR3 sequences, 95% appearing once. Trimming removed 2 bases at V and 0 bases at J, with 11 bases between. The germline V gene has CDR1 MNHEY and CDR2 SVGEGT. There are 16 residues in the CDR3. This clonotype was detected once. The target antigen is unknown.

This clonotype was obtained from a human donor with Susac syndrome. J is TRBJ1-5 and V is TRBV6-2 or TRBV6-3; D uncertain. Sequencing used CD4+ T cells from PBMCs. CDR3 residues: CASSYPGVYSNQPQHF. The CDR3, as DNA: TGTGCCAGCAGTTACCCGGGAGTTTATAGCAATCAGCCCCAGCATTTT.